This T cell receptor beta chain was captured by sequencing in a study of human T cells and chemical hapten exposure. About the research overall: Skin on the upper inner arm, roughly 2 cm by roughly 2 cm in size, was sensitized with 2% DPC. The patch tests put 0.01% DPC on the skin of the upper back and were read 6 days later.

This clonotype was observed at least ten times. Documented time point: pre-sensitization, week 0. Described treatment: therapeutic diphenylcyclopropenone sensitization with weekly scalp DPC. CDR3 size: 14 residues. V was cut by 2 bases and J by 8 bases, with 16 bases left in between. The germline gives CDR1 LGHDT, CDR2 YNNKEL (reference sequence). The library attached unique molecular identifiers to individual cDNA molecules. In TCRdb, the RACE reads were re-called with MiXCR into one record per CDR3 protein. The sample has approximately 50,000 distinct CDR3 sequences, around 11% seen once. The chain recombines TRBV3-1 with TRBJ2-7; tentative D call: TRBD1 (5 bases). The material was whole blood, obtained in connection with sensitization to the hapten diphenylcyclopropenone (DPC). The TCR sequence derives from a woman aged 40 to 55 with alopecia areata. Some clones in this sample may be carry-over from other donors' samples. CDR3 in DNA: TGTGCCAGCAGCCAAAGGGGCACCTCCTTTCAGCAGTACTTC. Translated: CASSQRGTSFQQYF.